This TCR beta chain stems from a study of vaccination and CD4 T cells after COVID-19. Overall study: Stimulation of the cells used overlapping spike peptide pools from SARS-CoV-2 and from the common cold coronaviruses HCoV-NL63, HCoV-OC43 and HCoV-229E.

The CDR3 length is 14 residues. J lost 2 bases, V lost 5 bases, and 3 bases had no gene match. CDR1 and CDR2 (germline): SGDLS, YYNGEE. To note about this clonotype: Its antigen remains unidentified.

With the Oncomine TCR Beta short-read assay, DNA from cultured CD4+ T cells was sequenced. One entry per CDR3 protein, called by TCRdb with MiXCR from the PCR reads. The sample yields about 13,000 distinct CDR3 sequences, roughly 45% seen once. Treatment described: roughly 11-day PBMC culture with coronavirus spike peptide pools or control peptides (ViraFEST assay). Per-well cultures of two million PBMCs received around 9.9 IU/ml IL-2 and 7.5 to 10 ug/ml peptide pools. V is TRBV9 and J is TRBJ1-2; 10 bases agree with TRBD1. This specimen consisted of CD4+ T cells from blood, cultured in vitro, obtained after SARS-CoV-2 vaccination. The sequence was obtained from a human donor who had recovered from COVID-19. In DNA form, the CDR3 reads TGTGCCAGCAGGGGACAGGGGATAAACTATGGCTACACCTTC. Its translation is CASRGQGINYGYTF.